This TCR beta chain emerged from a study of blood T cells in healthy people across ages. Study-level information: Template switching captured about one barcoded beta molecule per two T cells.

A second PCR of roughly 7 to 11 cycles used a sample-barcoded 5' primer and a J-beta primer mix. Using its own MiXCR run on the 5' RACE reads, TCRdb lists one record per CDR3 protein. The table lists under 800,000 distinct CDR3 sequences, around 21% of them singletons. V shed 0 bases and J shed 0 bases, with 7 bases lying between them. The CDR3 runs 14 residues. The germline V gene has CDR1 DFQATT and CDR2 SNEGSKA (reference sequence). This clonotype was observed a few times. A minimum of 5 micrograms of total RNA was extracted per sample. The chain uses TRBV20-1 and TRBJ2-3, with D hard to call. This sequence was found in a man aged 65 to 85 in good health. The sample consisted of blood. In DNA, the CDR3 is TGCAGTGCTAGAGATGCAGCTAGCACAGATACGCAGTATTTT. The encoded protein is CSARDAASTDTQYF.